One TCR beta chain is described in this entry. Its antigen is unidentified. Generated by immunoSEQ multiplex PCR, the TCRdb table keeps only in-frame clones and is missing some. The sample has fewer than 60,000 clones, about 80% seen once. No infections or other immune events were documented during collection. The data are from a study of identifying expanded T cells in peripheral blood. The study, taken as a whole, reports: Two-week clone count variance significantly increased as total template count grew. Technical replicates showed approximately 1.2 changed clones; two weeks around 15; four weeks 19.

The CDR3 has 17 amino acids. Germline CDR1 and CDR2: LGHNA and YSLEER. J lost 6 bases, V lost 3 bases, and 7 bases had no gene match. The sequence was obtained from a person aged 18 to 70 in good health. The chain links TRBV4-3 to TRBJ2-3, with TRBD2 matching 15 bases. The sample consisted of blood. The CDR3 reads CASSQRWGLAGGDTQYF. The CDR3 nucleotides read TGCGCCAGCAGCCAGAGATGGGGACTAGCGGGAGGTGATACGCAGTATTTT.